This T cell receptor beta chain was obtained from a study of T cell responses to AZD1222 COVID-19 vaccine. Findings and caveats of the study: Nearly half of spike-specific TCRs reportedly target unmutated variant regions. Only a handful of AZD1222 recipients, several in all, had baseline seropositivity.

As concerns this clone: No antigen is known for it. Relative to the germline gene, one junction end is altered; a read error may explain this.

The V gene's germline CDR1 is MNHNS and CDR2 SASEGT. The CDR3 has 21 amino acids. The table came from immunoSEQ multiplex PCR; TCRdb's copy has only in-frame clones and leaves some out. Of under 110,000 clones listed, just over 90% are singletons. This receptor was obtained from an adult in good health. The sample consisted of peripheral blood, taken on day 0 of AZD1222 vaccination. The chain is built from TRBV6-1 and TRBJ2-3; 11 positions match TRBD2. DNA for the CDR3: TGTGCCAGCAGCGAAGGGTTAGCGGGGGGGCTCCGTCCCATAAACACAGATACGCAGTATTTT. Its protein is CASSEGLAGGLRPINTDTQYF.